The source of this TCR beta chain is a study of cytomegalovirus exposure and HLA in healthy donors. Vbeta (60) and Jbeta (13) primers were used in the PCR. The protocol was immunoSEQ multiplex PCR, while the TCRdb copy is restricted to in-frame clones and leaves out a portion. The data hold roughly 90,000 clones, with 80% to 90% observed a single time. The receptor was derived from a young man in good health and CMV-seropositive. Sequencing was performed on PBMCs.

The CDR3 DNA sequence: TGTGCCAGCAGCGTTAGCGTGTCCTACGAGCAGTACTTC. This gives the protein CASSVSVSYEQYF. This sequence joins TRBV6-5 and TRBJ2-7, with D possibly TRBD2 on 5 matching bases. The CDR3 is made up of 13 amino acids. V gave up 6 bases and J gave up 1 base, with 10 bases separating them. Per the germline V gene, CDR1 is MNHEY and CDR2 is SVGAGI.